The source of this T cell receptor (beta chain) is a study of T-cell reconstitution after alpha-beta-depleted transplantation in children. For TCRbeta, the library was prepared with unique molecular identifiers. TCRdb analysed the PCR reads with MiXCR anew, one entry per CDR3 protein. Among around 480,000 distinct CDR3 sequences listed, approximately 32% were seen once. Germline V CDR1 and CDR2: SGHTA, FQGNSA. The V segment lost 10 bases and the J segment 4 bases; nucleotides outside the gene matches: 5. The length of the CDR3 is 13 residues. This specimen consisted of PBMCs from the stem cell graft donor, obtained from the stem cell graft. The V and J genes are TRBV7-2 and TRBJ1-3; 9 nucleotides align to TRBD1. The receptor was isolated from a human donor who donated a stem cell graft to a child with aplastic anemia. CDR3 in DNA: TGTGCCACGGGACAGGGCGTCGGAAACACCATATATTTT. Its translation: CATGQGVGNTIYF.